This T cell receptor beta chain was found in a study of beta chain features in type 1 diabetes. Markers CD45RO/CCR7/CD25/CD127/CD95/CD27 served to sort CD4+ naive, central memory, regulatory and stem cell-like memory cells. This CDR3 is 15 amino acids long. Germline assignment: CDR1 SGHRS and CDR2 YFSETQ. Trimming removed 4 bases from V and 7 bases from J, with 21 bases in between. Expressed TCRB transcripts got sequenced, as all isolated RNA was reverse transcribed. The method was immunoSEQ multiplex PCR; TCRdb's version includes in-frame clones alone and lacks a portion of them. The table includes around 190,000 clones, more than 10% detected once.

Sequencing was performed on central memory CD4+ T cells from blood. The chain recombines TRBV5-1 with TRBJ2-7; D is perhaps TRBD1 (6 bases). The TCR comes from a woman in her late teens or twenties in good health. The CDR3 here is CASSTGQNTGVEQYF. The CDR3, as DNA: TGCGCCAGCAGCACTGGACAGAACACAGGTGTAGAGCAGTACTTC.